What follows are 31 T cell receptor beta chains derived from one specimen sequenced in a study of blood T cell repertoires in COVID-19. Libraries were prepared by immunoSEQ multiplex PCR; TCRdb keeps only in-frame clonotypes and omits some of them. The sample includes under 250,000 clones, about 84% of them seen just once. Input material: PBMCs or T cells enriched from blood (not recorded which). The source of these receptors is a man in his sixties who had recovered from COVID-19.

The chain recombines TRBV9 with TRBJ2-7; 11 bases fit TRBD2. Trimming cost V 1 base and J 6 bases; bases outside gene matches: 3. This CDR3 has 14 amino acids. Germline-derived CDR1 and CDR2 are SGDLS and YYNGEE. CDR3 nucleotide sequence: TGTGCCAGCAGCGTAACTAGCGGGGGTTCCGAGCAGTACTTC. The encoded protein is CASSVTSGGSEQYF.

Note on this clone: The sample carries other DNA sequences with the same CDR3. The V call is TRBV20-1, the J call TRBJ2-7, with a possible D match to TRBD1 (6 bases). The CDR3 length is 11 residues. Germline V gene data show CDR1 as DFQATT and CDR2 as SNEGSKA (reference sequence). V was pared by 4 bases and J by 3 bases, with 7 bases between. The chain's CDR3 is CSAKQGYEQYF. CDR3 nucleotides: TGCAGTGCTAAACAGGGCTACGAGCAGTACTTC.

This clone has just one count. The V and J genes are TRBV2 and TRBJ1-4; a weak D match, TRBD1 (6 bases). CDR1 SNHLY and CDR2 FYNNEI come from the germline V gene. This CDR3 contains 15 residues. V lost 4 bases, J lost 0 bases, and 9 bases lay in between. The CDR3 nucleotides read TGTGCCAGCAGTGGGACAGCAGCAACTAATGAAAAACTGTTTTTT. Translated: CASSGTAATNEKLFF.

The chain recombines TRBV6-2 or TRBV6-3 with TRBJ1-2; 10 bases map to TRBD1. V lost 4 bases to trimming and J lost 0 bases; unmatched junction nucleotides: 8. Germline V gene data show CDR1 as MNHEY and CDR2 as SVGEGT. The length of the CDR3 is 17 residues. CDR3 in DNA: TGTGCCAGCAGTTCCCAAGGGACAGGGGCACCTAACTATGGCTACACCTTC. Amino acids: CASSSQGTGAPNYGYTF.

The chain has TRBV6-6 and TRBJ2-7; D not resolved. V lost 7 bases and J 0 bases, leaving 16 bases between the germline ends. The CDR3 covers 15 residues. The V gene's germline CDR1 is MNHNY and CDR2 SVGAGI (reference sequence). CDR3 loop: CASTTTELSSYEQYF. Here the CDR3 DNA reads TGTGCCAGCACCACGACGGAGCTTAGCTCCTACGAGCAGTACTTC.

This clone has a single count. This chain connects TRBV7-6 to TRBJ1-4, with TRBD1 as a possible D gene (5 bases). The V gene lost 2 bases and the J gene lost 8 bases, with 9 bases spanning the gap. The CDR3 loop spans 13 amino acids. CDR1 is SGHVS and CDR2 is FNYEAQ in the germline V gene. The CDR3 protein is CASSLNAGEKLFF. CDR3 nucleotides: TGTGCCAGCAGCTTAAATGCAGGGGAAAAACTGTTTTTT.

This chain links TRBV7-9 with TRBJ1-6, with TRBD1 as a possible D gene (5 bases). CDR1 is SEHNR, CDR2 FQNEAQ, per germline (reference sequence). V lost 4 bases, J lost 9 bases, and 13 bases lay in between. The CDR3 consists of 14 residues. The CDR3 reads CASSSDSASSPLHF. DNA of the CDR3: TGTGCCAGCAGCTCCGACAGTGCGAGTTCACCCCTCCACTTT.

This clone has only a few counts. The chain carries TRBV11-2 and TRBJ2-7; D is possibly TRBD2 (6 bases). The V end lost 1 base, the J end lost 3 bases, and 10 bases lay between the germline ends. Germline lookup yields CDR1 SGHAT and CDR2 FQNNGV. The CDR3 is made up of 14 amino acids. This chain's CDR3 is CASSLAGEGYEQYF. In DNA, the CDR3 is TGTGCCAGCAGCTTAGCGGGGGAAGGCTACGAGCAGTACTTC.

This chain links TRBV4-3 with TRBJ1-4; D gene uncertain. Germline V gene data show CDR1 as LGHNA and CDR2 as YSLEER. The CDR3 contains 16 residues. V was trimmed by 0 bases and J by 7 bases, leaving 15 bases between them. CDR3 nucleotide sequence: TGCGCCAGCAGCCAAGAGGGTCCTCCCGGAGGTGAAAAACTGTTTTTT. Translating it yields CASSQEGPPGGEKLFF.

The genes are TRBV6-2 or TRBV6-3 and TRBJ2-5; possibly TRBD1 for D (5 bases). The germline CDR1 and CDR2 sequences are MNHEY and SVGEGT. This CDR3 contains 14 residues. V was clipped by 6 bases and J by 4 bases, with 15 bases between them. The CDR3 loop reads CASSLTGAPETQYF. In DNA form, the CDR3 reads TGTGCCAGCAGCTTGACTGGGGCTCCAGAGACCCAGTACTTC.

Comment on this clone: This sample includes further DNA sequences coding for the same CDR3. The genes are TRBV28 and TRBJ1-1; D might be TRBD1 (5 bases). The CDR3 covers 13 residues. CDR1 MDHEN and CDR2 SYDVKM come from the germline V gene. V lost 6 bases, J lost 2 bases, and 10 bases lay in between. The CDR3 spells CASSQTANTEAFF. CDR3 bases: TGTGCCAGCAGCCAGACAGCAAACACTGAAGCTTTCTTT.

CDR3 sequence (DNA): TGTGCCAGCAGTGAAAGTAGGAGAGTCGAGCAGTACTTC. This encodes CASSESRRVEQYF. The gene calls are TRBV2 and TRBJ2-7; D is unresolved. CDR1 and CDR2 (germline): SNHLY, FYNNEI. The CDR3 is 13 amino acids. V lost 2 bases and J lost 6, with 11 bases in between.

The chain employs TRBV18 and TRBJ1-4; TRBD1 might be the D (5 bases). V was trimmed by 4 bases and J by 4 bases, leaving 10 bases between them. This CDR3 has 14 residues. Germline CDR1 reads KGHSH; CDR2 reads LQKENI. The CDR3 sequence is CASSLQGDNEKLFF. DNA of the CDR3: TGTGCCAGCTCACTGCAGGGTGATAATGAAAAACTGTTTTTT.

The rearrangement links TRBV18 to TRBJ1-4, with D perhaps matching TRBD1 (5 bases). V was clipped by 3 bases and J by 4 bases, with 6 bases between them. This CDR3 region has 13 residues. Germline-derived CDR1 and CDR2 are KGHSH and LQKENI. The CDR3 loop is CASSPQGNEKLFF. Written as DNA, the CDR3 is TGTGCCAGCTCACCCCAGGGTAATGAAAAACTGTTTTTT.

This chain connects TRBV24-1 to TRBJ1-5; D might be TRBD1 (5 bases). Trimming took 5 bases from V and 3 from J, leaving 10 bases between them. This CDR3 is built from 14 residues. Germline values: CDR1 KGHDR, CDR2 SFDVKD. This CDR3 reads CATSAGQDNQPQHF. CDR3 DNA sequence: TGTGCCACCAGTGCAGGACAAGACAATCAGCCCCAGCATTTT.

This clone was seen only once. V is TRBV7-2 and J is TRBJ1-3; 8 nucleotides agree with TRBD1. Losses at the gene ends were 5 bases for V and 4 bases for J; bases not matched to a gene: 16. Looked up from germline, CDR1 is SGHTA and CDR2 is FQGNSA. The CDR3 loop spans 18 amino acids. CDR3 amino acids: CASSERTGFSVGGNTIYF. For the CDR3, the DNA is TGTGCCAGCAGCGAAAGGACAGGGTTTAGTGTGGGAGGAAACACCATATATTTT.

The CDR3 nucleotides are TGTGCCAGCAGCCAAGATTTTACAGGGTCTAGCTCTGGAAACACCATATATTTT. Its translation is CASSQDFTGSSSGNTIYF. The rearrangement uses TRBV3-1 (or the pseudogene TRBV3-2) and TRBJ1-3; weak D call: TRBD1 (6 bases). Per the germline V gene, CDR1 is LGHDT and CDR2 is YNNKEL (reference sequence). Trimming removed 0 bases from V and 0 bases from J, with 15 bases in between. CDR3 length: 18 amino acids.

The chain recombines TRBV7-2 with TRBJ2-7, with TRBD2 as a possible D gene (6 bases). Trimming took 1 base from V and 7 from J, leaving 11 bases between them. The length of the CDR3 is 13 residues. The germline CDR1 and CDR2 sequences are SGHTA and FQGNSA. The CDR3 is CASSLVEGLEQYF. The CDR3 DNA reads TGTGCCAGCAGCTTAGTGGAGGGTTTGGAGCAGTACTTC.

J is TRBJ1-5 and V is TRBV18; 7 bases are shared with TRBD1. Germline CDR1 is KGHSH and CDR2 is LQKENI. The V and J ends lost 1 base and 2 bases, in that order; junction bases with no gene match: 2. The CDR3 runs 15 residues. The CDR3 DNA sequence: TGTGCCAGCTCACCACAGGGGGCTGGCAATCAGCCCCAGCATTTT. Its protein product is CASSPQGAGNQPQHF.

The CDR3 protein is CATSDAGGTEAFF. CDR3 bases: TGTGCCACCAGTGATGCCGGAGGCACTGAAGCTTTCTTT. V is TRBV24-1 and J is TRBJ1-1; D not certain. Germline CDR1 KGHDR, CDR2 SFDVKD. The V end was cut by 3 bases, the J end by 4 bases, with 8 bases between. The CDR3 spans 13 residues.

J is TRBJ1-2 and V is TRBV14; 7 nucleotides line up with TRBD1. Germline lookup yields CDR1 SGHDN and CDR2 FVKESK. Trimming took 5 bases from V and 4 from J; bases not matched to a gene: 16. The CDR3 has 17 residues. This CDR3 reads CASSSPGQREPSYGYTF. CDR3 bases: TGTGCCAGCAGCTCACCGGGACAGAGAGAGCCTAGCTATGGCTACACCTTC. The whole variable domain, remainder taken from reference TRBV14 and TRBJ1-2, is EAGVTQFPSHSVIEKGQTVTLRCDPISGHDNLYWYRRVMGKEIKFLLHFVKESKQDESGMPNNRFLAERTGGTYSTLKVQPAELEDSGVYFCASSSPGQREPSYGYTFGSGTRLTVV.

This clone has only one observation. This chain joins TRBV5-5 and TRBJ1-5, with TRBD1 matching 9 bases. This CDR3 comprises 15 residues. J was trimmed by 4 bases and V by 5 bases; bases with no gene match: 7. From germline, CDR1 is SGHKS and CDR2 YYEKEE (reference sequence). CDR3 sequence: CASRTGTGKNQPQHF. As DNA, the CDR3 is TGTGCCAGCAGAACCGGGACAGGGAAAAATCAGCCCCAGCATTTT.

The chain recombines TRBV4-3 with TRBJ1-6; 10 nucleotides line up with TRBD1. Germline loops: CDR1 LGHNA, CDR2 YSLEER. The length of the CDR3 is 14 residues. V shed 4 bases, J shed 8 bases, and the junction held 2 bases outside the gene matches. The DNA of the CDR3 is TGCGCCAGCAGCCGGGGGACAGGGGATTCACCCCTCCACTTT. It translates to CASSRGTGDSPLHF.

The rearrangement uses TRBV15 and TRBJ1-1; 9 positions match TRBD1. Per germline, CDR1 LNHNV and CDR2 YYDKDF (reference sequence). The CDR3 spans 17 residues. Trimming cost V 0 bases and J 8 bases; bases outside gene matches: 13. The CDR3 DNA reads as TGTGCCACCAGCAGAGATGGGGCCGGGACAGGGAAGGGAGAAGCTTTCTTT. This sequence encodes CATSRDGAGTGKGEAFF.

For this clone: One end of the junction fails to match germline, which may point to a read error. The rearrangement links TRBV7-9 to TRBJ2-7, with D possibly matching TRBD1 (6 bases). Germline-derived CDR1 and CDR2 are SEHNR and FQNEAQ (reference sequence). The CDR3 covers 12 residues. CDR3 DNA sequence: TGTGCCAGCAGCTTAGATACAGGGAAGCCGTATTTC. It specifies CASSLDTGKPYF.

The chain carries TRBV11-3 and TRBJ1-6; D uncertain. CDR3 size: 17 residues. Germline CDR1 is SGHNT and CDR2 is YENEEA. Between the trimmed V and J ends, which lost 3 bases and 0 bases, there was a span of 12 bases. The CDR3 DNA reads TGTGCCAGCAGCTTTCTCCCTCTGAGCTCCTATAATTCACCCCTCCACTTT. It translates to CASSFLPLSSYNSPLHF.

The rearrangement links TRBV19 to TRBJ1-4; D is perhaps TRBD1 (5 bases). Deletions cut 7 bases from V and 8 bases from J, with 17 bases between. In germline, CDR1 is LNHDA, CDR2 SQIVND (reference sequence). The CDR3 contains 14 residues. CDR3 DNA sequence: TGTGCCAGTACCCCCCAGACTGGGGGGGAAAAACTGTTTTTT. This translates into CASTPQTGGEKLFF.

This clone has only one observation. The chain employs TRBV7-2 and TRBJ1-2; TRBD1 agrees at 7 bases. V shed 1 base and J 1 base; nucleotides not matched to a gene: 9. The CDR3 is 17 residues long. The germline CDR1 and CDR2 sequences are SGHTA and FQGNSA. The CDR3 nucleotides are TGTGCCAGCAGCTTAGGGGTCTGGGACAGCTTTAACTATGGCTACACCTTC. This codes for CASSLGVWDSFNYGYTF. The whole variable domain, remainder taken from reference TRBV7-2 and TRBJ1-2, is GAGVSQSPSNKVTEKGKDVELRCDPISGHTALYWYRQSLGQGLEFLIYFQGNSAPDKSGLPSDRFSAERTGGSVSTLTIQRTQQEDSAVYLCASSLGVWDSFNYGYTFGSGTRLTVV.

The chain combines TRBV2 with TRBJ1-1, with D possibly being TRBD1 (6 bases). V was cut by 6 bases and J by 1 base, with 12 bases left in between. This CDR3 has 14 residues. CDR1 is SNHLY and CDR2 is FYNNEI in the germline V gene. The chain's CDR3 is CASRVLTGNTEAFF. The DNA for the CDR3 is TGTGCCAGCAGAGTACTGACAGGGAACACTGAAGCTTTCTTT.

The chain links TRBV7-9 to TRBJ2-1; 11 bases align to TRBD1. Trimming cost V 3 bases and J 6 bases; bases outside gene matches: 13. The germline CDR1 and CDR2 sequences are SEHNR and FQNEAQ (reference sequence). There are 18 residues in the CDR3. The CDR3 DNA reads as TGTGCCAGCAGCTTTAACATAGGACAGGGGGCGTGGGTCAATGAGCAGTTCTTC. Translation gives CASSFNIGQGAWVNEQFF.

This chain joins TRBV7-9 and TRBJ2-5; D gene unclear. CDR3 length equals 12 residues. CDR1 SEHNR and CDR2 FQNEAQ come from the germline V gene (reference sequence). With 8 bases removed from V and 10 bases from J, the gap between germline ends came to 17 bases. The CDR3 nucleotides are TGTGCCAGCTCCTGGAGCTACTCCGACCAGTACTTC. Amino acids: CASSWSYSDQYF.